The 12 T cell receptor beta chains reported below all come from one sample, sequenced in a study of blood T cell repertoires in COVID-19. Using immunoSEQ multiplex PCR, the repertoire was profiled, and TCRdb retains in-frame clones only, with some absent. The sample yields 150,000 to 200,000 clones, around 85% seen once. Sequencing was done on a sample of peripheral blood. All receptors derive from a woman at least 80 years old with acute or convalescent COVID-19.

The J gene is TRBJ2-2, the V gene TRBV29-1, with TRBD1 matching 11 bases. Germline assignment: CDR1 SQVTM and CDR2 ANQGSEA. The V segment lost 5 bases and the J segment 5 bases; nucleotides outside the gene matches: 4. CDR3 length: 14 amino acids. CDR3 DNA sequence: TGCAGCGTTCCGGACAGGGGGCTTACCGGGGAGCTGTTTTTT. Its protein product is CSVPDRGLTGELFF.

This clone was picked up a small number of times. The rearrangement links TRBV6-2 or TRBV6-3 to TRBJ2-1; tentatively, D is TRBD1 (5 bases). The germline CDR1 and CDR2 sequences are MNHEY and SVGEGT. Trimming pared 2 bases from V and 5 bases from J, leaving 7 bases between. The CDR3 length is 13 residues. The CDR3: CASSYADNNEQFF. In DNA, the CDR3 is TGTGCCAGCAGTTACGCGGACAACAATGAGCAGTTCTTC.

The CDR3 DNA reads as TGTGCCATCAGCTCTACTGGACAGGGGGTTCCCTTTTCCTACGAGCAGTACTTC. Encoded protein: CAISSTGQGVPFSYEQYF. This rearrangement joins TRBV10-3 to TRBJ2-7; 10 nucleotides agree with TRBD1. This CDR3 contains 18 residues. Germline-derived CDR1 and CDR2 are ENHRY and SYGVKD. With 6 bases clipped from V and 1 base from J, the junction kept 15 bases outside the gene matches.

The rearrangement joins TRBV6-1 to TRBJ1-1, with D perhaps matching TRBD1 (5 bases). Germline V gene sequence: CDR1 MNHNS, CDR2 SASEGT. CDR3 length equals 12 residues. Trimming stripped 3 bases from V and 4 bases from J, with 6 bases between. The CDR3 sequence: CASSDRATEAFF. The CDR3 DNA follows: TGTGCCAGCAGTGACAGGGCCACTGAAGCTTTCTTT.

The chain employs TRBV30 and TRBJ1-1; TRBD1 matches 8 bases. CDR1 and CDR2 (germline): GTSNPN, SVGIG (reference sequence). CDR3 length equals 15 residues. The V and J ends lost 0 bases and 11 bases, in that order; junction bases with no gene match: 14. The CDR3 loop reads CAWSVPRQGSHQAFF. CDR3 bases: TGTGCCTGGAGTGTCCCCCGACAGGGGTCCCATCAGGCTTTCTTT.

The chain joins TRBV7-2 to TRBJ2-3; D call uncertain. Trimming stripped 4 bases from V and 5 bases from J, with 10 bases between. The length of the CDR3 is 13 residues. Looked up from germline, CDR1 is SGHTA and CDR2 is FQGNSA. The CDR3 region is CASSSLFGDTQYF. The CDR3, as DNA: TGTGCCAGCAGCTCCCTTTTCGGAGATACGCAGTATTTT.

J is TRBJ2-5 and V is TRBV6-5; unclear D gene. Germline loops: CDR1 MNHEY, CDR2 SVGAGI. The CDR3 spans 13 residues. Trimming shortened V by 7 bases and J by 1 base, and 10 bases separated the two germline ends. The CDR3 here is CASTPGAQETQYF. The CDR3 DNA is TGTGCCAGCACCCCAGGCGCCCAAGAGACCCAGTACTTC.

The rearrangement uses TRBV6-5 and TRBJ2-2, with unresolved D. This CDR3 is built from 11 residues. Deletions cut 6 bases from V and 8 bases from J, with 7 bases between. The germline CDR1 and CDR2 sequences are MNHEY and SVGAGI. DNA of the CDR3: TGTGCCAGCAGGGCGGCGGGGGAGCTGTTTTTT. This codes for CASRAAGELFF.

This clone was found a few times. This rearrangement joins TRBV29-1 to TRBJ1-2; 8 nucleotides agree with TRBD1. Trimming took 6 bases from V and 8 from J; bases not matched to a gene: 11. Germline CDR1 reads SQVTM; CDR2 reads ANQGSEA. The CDR3 has 13 residues. The CDR3 spells CSVLTGVSSGYTF. For the CDR3, the DNA is TGCAGCGTCCTGACAGGGGTATCAAGCGGCTACACCTTC.

V gene TRBV5-1 combines with J gene TRBJ2-7, with TRBD1 as a possible D gene (5 bases). The V and J ends lost 0 bases and 1 base respectively, with 17 bases between them. From germline, CDR1 is SGHRS and CDR2 YFSETQ. The CDR3 runs to 17 residues. The CDR3 loop reads CASSLALGAGTSYEQYF. The CDR3 bases are TGCGCCAGCAGCTTGGCCCTAGGGGCAGGAACTTCCTACGAGCAGTACTTC.

This chain uses TRBV3-1 (or the pseudogene TRBV3-2) with TRBJ2-2, with 8 bases that match TRBD1. The CDR3 contains 15 residues. Per the germline V gene, CDR1 is LGHDT and CDR2 is YNNKEL (reference sequence). Trimming took 0 bases from V and 7 from J; bases not matched to a gene: 4. DNA for the CDR3: TGTGCCAGCAGCCAAGAATCAGGGGGCATCGGGGAGCTGTTTTTT. The encoded protein is CASSQESGGIGELFF.

The V and J genes are TRBV6-5 and TRBJ1-5; tentatively, D is TRBD1 (6 bases). V was trimmed by 5 bases and J by 8 bases, leaving 19 bases between them. CDR1 and CDR2 (germline): MNHEY, SVGAGI. This CDR3 is 15 amino acids long. CDR3 loop: CASSPLTGGREPQHF. The CDR3 DNA follows: TGTGCCAGCAGTCCCCTGACAGGTGGAAGGGAGCCCCAGCATTTT.